Described below is a single T cell receptor beta chain sequence and its context. No antigen is known for it. This entry is derived from a study of shared clonotypes between healthy human individuals. Study-level results: Sequencing depth was a factor that was expected to affect clonotype sharing among donors. Sampling included only blood; tissue repertoires likely differ.

The V end lost 7 bases, the J end lost 4 bases, and 13 bases lay between the germline ends. CDR3 size: 13 residues. The germline CDR1 and CDR2 sequences are SNHLY and FYNNEI. DNA input for the unsorted PBMC replicate PCRs was 250 to 300 ng, tens of thousands of T cell genomes. This table comes from immunoSEQ multiplex PCR, and its TCRdb copy is limited to in-frame clones, with some not included. The table includes 450,000 to 500,000 clones, 70% to 85% detected once. The sequence came from a middle-aged woman in good health. Some clones in this sample may be carry-over from other donors' samples. The sample taken for sequencing was PBMCs. V gene TRBV2 combines with J gene TRBJ1-2, with D possibly matching TRBD1 (6 bases). The CDR3: CASTLQGFYGYTF. CDR3 coding DNA: TGTGCCAGCACCCTTCAGGGGTTCTATGGCTACACCTTC.